Listed here is a single T cell receptor (beta chain). The antigen is not known. The sample belongs to a study of T cell responses to AZD1222 COVID-19 vaccine. Some clones are missing from TCRdb's copy, which holds only in-frame ones; the method was immunoSEQ multiplex PCR. Here the sample spans 70,000 or so clones, about three quarters being singletons. Broader study findings: Spike was spanned by vaccine-associated CD4 TCRs, which were dominant at 160-218 and 743-854. Increased Spike-specific TCR breadth and depth were observed after two AZD1222 doses.

The input for sequencing was peripheral blood, taken on day 0 of AZD1222 vaccination. This TCR came from an adult in good health.

The CDR3 sequence is CASSLARVPYTGELFF. In DNA, the CDR3 is TGTGCCAGCAGCTTGGCCCGGGTCCCATACACCGGGGAGCTGTTTTTT. The chain is built from TRBV5-6 and TRBJ2-2; D is undetermined. The CDR3 loop spans 16 amino acids. Trimming pared 0 bases from V and 3 bases from J, leaving 12 bases between. Germline V CDR1 and CDR2: SGHDT, YYEEEE.